This T cell receptor beta chain is drawn from a study of brain T cells in children with intractable seizures. Study-level results: Pre- and post-surgery blood differed in depth, so pre-surgery absences may be undersampling. Only CDR3 sequence similarity suggested viral specificity, without known HCMV serostatus.

Some clones are missing from TCRdb's copy, which holds only in-frame ones; the method was immunoSEQ multiplex PCR. The sample gives over 7,500 clones, roughly 71% of which show up once; 18% is in the top ten. Only cases whose brain tissue showed the highest T cell transcript signatures were sequenced. Pre-surgery treatment included at least one anti-epileptic drug. In its sample, this clone is medium-sized. Its target is not known. Trimming pared 2 bases from V and 10 bases from J, leaving 11 bases between. The CDR3 is 12 amino acids. In germline, CDR1 is MNHEY, CDR2 SVGEGT. The sequence came from a girl aged 2 to 9 with tuberous sclerosis and intractable seizures. This rearrangement joins TRBV6-2 or TRBV6-3 to TRBJ1-1; weak D call: TRBD1 (6 bases). Source: resected brain tissue, taken at surgery. CDR3 in DNA: TGTGCCAGCAGTTACGGGACAAGGGGAGCTTTCTTT. This sequence encodes CASSYGTRGAFF.